Sequencing of this T cell receptor (beta chain) was carried out in a study of T cell repertoires in cytomegalovirus infection. Study observations and caveats: The study found HLA-C-restricted CMV-specific TCR beta clonotypes dominating the ex vivo response.

MiXCR was run by TCRdb on the reads, yielding one entry per CDR3 protein. The sample contains more than 350,000 distinct CDR3 sequences, approximately 31% of which appear only once. This CDR3 contains 15 residues. CDR1 is MNHNS and CDR2 is SASEGT in the germline V gene. A note on this clonotype: Its matching antigen is unknown. This may be a read error: a much more frequent sequence differs by one nucleotide.

The clonotype originates from a human donor in good health (CMV status not recorded). Some clones in this sample may be carry-over from other donors' samples. V and J are TRBV6-1 and TRBJ2-2; 7 nucleotides match TRBD1. Material: PBMCs. The CDR3 sequence: CASTPGQPNTGALFF. Here the CDR3 DNA reads TGTGCCAGCACCCCGGGACAGCCGAACACCGGGGCGCTGTTTTTT.